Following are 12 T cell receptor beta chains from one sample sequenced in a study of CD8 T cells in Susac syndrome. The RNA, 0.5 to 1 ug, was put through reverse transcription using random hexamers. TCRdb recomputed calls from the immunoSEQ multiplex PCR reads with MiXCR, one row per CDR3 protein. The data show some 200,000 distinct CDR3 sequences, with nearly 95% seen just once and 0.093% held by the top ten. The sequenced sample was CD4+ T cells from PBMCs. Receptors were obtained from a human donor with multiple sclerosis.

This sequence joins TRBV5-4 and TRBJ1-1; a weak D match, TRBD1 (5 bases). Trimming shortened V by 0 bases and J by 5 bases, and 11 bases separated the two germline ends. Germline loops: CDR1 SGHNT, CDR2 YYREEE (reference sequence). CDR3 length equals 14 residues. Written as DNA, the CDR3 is TGTGCCAGCAGCTTGGTACAGGCGGGGACTGAAGCTTTCTTT. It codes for CASSLVQAGTEAFF.

The CDR3: CASDWTGGFYEQYF. The CDR3 DNA reads TGCGCCAGCGATTGGACAGGGGGATTTTACGAGCAGTACTTC. The V gene is TRBV23-1, the J gene TRBJ2-7, with 10 bases lining up with TRBD1. TRBV23-1 is assigned to the ORF class and has an uncertain function. The length of the CDR3 is 14 residues. V lost 8 bases to trimming and J lost 4 bases; unmatched junction nucleotides: 8.

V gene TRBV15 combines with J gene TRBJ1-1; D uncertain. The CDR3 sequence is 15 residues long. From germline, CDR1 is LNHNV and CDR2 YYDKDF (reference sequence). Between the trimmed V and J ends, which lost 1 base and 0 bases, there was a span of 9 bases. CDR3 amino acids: CATSRVRTVNTEAFF. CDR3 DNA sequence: TGTGCCACCAGCAGAGTTCGGACGGTGAACACTGAAGCTTTCTTT. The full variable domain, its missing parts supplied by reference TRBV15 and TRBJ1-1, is DAMVIQNPRYQVTQFGKPVTLSCSQTLNHNVMYWYQQKSSQAPKLLFHYYDKDFNNEADTPDNFQSRRPNTSFCFLDIRSPGLGDTAMYLCATSRVRTVNTEAFFGQGTRLTVV.

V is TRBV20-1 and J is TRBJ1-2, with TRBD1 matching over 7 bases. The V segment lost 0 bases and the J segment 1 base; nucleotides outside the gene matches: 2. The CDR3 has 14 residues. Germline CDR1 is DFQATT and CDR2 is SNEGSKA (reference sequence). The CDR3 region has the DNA TGCAGTGCTAGAGAACAGGGGATTAACTATGGCTACACCTTC. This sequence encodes CSAREQGINYGYTF.

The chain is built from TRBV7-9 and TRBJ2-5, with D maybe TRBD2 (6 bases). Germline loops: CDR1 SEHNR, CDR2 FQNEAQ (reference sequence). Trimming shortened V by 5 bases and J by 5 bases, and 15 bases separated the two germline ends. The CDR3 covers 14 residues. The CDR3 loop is CASSHGSRRETQYF. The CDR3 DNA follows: TGTGCCAGCAGCCACGGGAGTCGGCGGGAGACCCAGTACTTC.

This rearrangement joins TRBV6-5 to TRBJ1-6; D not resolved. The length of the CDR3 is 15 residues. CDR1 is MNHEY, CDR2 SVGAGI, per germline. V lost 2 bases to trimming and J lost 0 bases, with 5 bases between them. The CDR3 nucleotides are TGTGCCAGCAGTTACAAGCCCTCCTATAATTCACCCCTCCACTTT. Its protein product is CASSYKPSYNSPLHF.

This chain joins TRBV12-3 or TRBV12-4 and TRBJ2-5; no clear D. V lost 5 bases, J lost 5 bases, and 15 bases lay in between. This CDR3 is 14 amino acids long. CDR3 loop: CASSPTGSEETQYF. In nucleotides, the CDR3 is TGTGCCAGCAGTCCTACCGGGTCGGAGGAGACCCAGTACTTC.

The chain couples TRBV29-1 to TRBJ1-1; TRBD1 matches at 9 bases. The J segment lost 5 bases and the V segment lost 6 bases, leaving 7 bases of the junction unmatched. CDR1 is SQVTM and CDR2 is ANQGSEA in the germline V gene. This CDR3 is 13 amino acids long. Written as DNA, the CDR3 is TGCAGCGTCAAACAGGGGGCCGGAACTGAAGCTTTCTTT. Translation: CSVKQGAGTEAFF.

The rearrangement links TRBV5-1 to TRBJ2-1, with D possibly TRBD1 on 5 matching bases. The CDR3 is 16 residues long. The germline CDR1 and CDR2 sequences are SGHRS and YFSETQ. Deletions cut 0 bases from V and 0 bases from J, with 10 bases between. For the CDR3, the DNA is TGCGCCAGCAGCTTGGCAGGGTCCAGCTCCTACAATGAGCAGTTCTTC. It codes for CASSLAGSSSYNEQFF.

CDR3 bases: TGTGCCAGCTCACCACGGCGGACCGGGGCCAACGTCCTGACTTTC. As protein: CASSPRRTGANVLTF. The rearrangement uses TRBV18 and TRBJ2-6; D remains unclear. V lost 1 base to trimming and J lost 4 bases, with 8 bases between them. The CDR3 contains 15 residues. Germline CDR1 and CDR2: KGHSH and LQKENI.

Here the CDR3 reads CASSLAGPGVEQFF. The CDR3 DNA reads TGCGCCAGCAGCTTGGCCGGACCGGGCGTTGAGCAGTTCTTC. This rearrangement joins TRBV5-1 to TRBJ2-1; unclear D gene. The length of the CDR3 is 14 residues. Trimming removed 0 bases from V and 9 bases from J, with 13 bases in between. Germline CDR1 SGHRS, CDR2 YFSETQ.

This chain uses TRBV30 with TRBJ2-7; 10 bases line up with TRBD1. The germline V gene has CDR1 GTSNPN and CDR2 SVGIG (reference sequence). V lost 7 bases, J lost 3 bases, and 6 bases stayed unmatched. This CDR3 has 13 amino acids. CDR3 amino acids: CAYRDRGHYEQYF. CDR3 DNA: TGTGCCTATCGGGACAGGGGACACTACGAGCAGTACTTC.